This entry features one T cell receptor beta chain sequence. Per the original data handling: Estimated nucleated cell counts came from reference gene primer amplification. The repertoire was sequenced with immunoSEQ multiplex PCR; TCRdb's copy has only in-frame clones and lacks some. V and J calls and clone size are as listed in that table; D and trimming were resolved from the DNA. Of roughly 340,000 clones in the sample, around nine tenths are singletons; the top ten hold about 7%. This specimen belongs to a study of blood T cell repertoires in COVID-19. The length of the CDR3 is 13 residues. V was cut by 1 base and J by 3 bases, with 6 bases left in between. Germline loops: CDR1 LGHDT, CDR2 YNNKEL (reference sequence).

The sequencing sample was made of peripheral blood. This sequence originates from a woman between 65 and 79 years old with COVID-19, enrolled during active disease. This chain uses TRBV3-1 (or the pseudogene TRBV3-2) with TRBJ1-2, with D unresolved. Written as DNA, the CDR3 is TGTGCCAGCAGCCAAGCAGTTGACTATGGCTACACCTTC. Amino acid sequence: CASSQAVDYGYTF.